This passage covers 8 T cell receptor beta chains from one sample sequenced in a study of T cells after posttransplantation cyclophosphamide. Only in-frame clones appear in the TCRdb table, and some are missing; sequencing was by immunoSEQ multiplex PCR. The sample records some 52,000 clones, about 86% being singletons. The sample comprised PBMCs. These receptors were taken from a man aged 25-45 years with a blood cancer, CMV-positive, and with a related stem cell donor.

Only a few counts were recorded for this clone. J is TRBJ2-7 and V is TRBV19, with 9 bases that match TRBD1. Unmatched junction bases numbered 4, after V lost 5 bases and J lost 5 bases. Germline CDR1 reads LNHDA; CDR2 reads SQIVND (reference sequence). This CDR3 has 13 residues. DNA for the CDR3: TGTGCCAGTAGTCCGGGACAGGGTGACGAGCAGTACTTC. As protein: CASSPGQGDEQYF.

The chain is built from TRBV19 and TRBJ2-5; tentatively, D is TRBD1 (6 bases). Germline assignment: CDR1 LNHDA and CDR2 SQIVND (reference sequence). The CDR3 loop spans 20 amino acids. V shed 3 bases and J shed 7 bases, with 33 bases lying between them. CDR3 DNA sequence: TGTGCCAGTAGTATGGGGGCACGGATTGCTCTGGGCTCATCGTGGGGGACCCAGTACTTC. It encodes CASSMGARIALGSSWGTQYF.

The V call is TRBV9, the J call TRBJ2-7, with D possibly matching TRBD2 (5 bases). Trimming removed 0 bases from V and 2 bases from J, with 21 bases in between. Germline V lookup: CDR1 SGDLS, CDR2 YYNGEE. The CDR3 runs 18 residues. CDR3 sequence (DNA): TGTGCCAGCAGCGTAGATCCGAGCGGCCGAAGACGTACCTACGAGCAGTACTTC. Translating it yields CASSVDPSGRRRTYEQYF.

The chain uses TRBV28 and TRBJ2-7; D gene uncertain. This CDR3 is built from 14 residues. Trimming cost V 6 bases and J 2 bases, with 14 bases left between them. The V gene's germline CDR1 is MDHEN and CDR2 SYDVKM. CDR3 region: CASSRLLPTYEQYF. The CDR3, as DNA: TGTGCCAGCAGCCGACTCTTGCCTACCTACGAGCAGTACTTC.

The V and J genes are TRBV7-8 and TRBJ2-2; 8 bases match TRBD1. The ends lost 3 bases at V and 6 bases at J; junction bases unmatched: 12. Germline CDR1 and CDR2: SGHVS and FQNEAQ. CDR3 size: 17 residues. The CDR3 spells CASSLISGTGGSGELFF. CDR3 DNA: TGTGCCAGCAGCTTGATTTCCGGGACAGGAGGGTCCGGGGAGCTGTTTTTT.

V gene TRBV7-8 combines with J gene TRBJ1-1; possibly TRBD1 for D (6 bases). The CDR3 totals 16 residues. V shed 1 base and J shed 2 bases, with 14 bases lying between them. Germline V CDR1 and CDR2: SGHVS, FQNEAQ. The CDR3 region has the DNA TGTGCCAGCAGCTTAGATGCTAAAGGGGGAAACACTGAAGCTTTCTTT. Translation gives CASSLDAKGGNTEAFF. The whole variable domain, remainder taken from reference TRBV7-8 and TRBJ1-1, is GAGVSQSPRYKVAKRGQDVALRCDPISGHVSLFWYQQALGQGPEFLTYFQNEAQLDKSGLPSDRFFAERPEGSVSTLKIQRTQQEDSAVYLCASSLDAKGGNTEAFFGQGTRLTVV.

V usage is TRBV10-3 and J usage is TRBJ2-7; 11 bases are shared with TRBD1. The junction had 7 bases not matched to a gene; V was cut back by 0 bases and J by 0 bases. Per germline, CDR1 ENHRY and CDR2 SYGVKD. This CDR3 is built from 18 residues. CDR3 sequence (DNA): TGTGCCATCAGTGAGTCAGGGGACAGGGGGTTGAGCTCCTACGAGCAGTACTTC. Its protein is CAISESGDRGLSSYEQYF.

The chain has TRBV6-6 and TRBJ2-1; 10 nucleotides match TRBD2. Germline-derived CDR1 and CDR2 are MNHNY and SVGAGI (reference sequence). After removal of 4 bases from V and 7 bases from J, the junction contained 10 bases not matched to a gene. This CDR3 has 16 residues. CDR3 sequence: CASSLTPGLAMNEQFF. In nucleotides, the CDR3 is TGTGCCAGCAGTTTGACCCCGGGACTAGCGATGAATGAGCAGTTCTTC.